This T cell receptor (beta chain) appears in the sequencing data of a study of CD8+CD57+ T cells in acquired aplastic anemia. The template used for profiling TCR beta VDJ and CDR3 was genomic DNA. TCRdb reanalysed the reads using MiXCR and keeps one entry per CDR3 protein. The table has about 400,000 distinct CDR3 sequences, 65% to 80% seen once. Study-level points and caveats: Between the patient and control groups, CD8+ Simpson's diversity did not differ significantly.

As concerns this clonotype: Antigen unknown.

Germline V gene lookup returns CDR1 DFQATT and CDR2 SNEGSKA (reference sequence). This CDR3 is built from 12 residues. The ends lost 3 bases at V and 12 bases at J; junction bases unmatched: 10. The sequencing sample was made of sorted CD4+, CD8+, or CD8+CD57+ T cells (not recorded which) from PBMCs. J is TRBJ1-2 and V is TRBV20-1, with TRBD1 identical over 7 bases. This sequence originates from a human donor in good health, serving as a control. The CDR3 coding sequence is TGCAGTGCTAGGACAGGGCAAACTGGGGACACCTTC. This encodes CSARTGQTGDTF.